This TCR beta chain was obtained from a study of blood T cell repertoires in COVID-19. Overall study context: Italy, Spain and the United States were the sources of the convalescent and acute COVID-19 samples. The cDNA or gDNA used as material had been derived from T cells, B-cell-depleted T cells, or PBMCs.

The germline V gene has CDR1 LGHNT and CDR2 FRNRAP. The CDR3 sequence is 15 residues long. Unmatched junction bases numbered 9, after V lost 4 bases and J lost 7 bases. Which cohort a participant joined came from the clinical history participants gave. Per the original data handling: Reference gene primer amplification in the assay estimated nucleated cell counts. Profiled with immunoSEQ multiplex PCR; TCRdb holds only in-frame clones, not every one. That table supplies the V and J calls and clone size; D and trimming were determined from the DNA. The sample yields 200,000 to 300,000 clones, 80% to 90% seen once.

The rearrangement uses TRBV12-5 and TRBJ1-4, with 7 bases that match TRBD1. The sequenced sample consisted of PBMCs or T cells enriched from blood (not recorded which). This TCR derives from a woman younger than 45 with acute COVID-19. The CDR3 is CASGSSWTGGEKLFF. CDR3 bases: TGTGCTAGTGGTTCTTCATGGACAGGAGGTGAAAAACTGTTTTTT.